The T cell receptor beta chain described here comes from a study of T cell repertoires in cytomegalovirus infection. Study context: Researchers turned to recently identified HLA-C-restricted CMV epitopes as well as well-studied HLA-B-restricted ones. Both CMV infection and a matching HLA type were indicated by public TCR beta signatures.

Trimming took 0 bases from V and 1 from J, leaving 14 bases between them. CDR3 length equals 16 residues. Per germline, CDR1 SQVTM and CDR2 ANQGSEA. This clonotype was seen more than once but under ten times. Antigen specificity is unknown. In TCRdb, the reads were re-called with MiXCR into one record per CDR3 protein. In the table there are around 200,000 distinct CDR3 sequences, less than 50% of which are singletons. General study findings and limits: There were HLA-C-restricted CMV-specific TCR beta clonotypes dominating the ex vivo response. Cumulative public TCR beta family frequency identified carriers of CMV plus the relevant HLA.

The sample was CD8+ T cells from cultured PBMCs, taken from culture after CMV antigen stimulation. V gene TRBV29-1 combines with J gene TRBJ2-3; maybe TRBD2 (5 bases). The sequence was collected from a human donor in good health (CMV status not recorded). Some clones in this sample may be carry-over from other donors' samples. In DNA form, the CDR3 reads TGCAGCGTTGAAGATGAGGAGCGGTATCGCACAGATACGCAGTATTTT. Amino acid sequence: CSVEDEERYRTDTQYF.